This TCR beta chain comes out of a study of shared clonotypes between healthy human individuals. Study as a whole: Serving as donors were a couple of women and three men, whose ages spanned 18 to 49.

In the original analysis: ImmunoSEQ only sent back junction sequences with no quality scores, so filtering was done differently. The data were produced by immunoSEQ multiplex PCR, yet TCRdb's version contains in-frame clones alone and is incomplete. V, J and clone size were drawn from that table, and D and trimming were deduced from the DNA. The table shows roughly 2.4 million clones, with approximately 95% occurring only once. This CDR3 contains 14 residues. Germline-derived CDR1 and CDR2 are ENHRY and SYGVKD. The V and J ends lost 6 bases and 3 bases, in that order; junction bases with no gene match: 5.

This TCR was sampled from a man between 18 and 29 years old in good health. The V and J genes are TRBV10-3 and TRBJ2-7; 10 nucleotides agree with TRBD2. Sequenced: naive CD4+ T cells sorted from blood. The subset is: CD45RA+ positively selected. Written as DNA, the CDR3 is TGTGCCATCAGCCTAGGACTAGCGGTCTACGAGCAGTACTTC. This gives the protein CAISLGLAVYEQYF.